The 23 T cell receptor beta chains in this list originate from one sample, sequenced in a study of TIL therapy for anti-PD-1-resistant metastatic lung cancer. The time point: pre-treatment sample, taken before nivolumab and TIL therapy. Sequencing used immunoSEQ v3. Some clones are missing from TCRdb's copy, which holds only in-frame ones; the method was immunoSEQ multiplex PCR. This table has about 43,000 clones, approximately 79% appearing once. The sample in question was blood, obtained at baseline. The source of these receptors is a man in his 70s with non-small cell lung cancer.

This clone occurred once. The CDR3 nucleotides read TGTGCCAGCTCACCACCCTGGACAGGGGCCCAAGAGACCCAGTACTTC. Its protein product is CASSPPWTGAQETQYF. The chain has TRBV18 and TRBJ2-5, with 9 bases matching TRBD1. Germline loops: CDR1 KGHSH, CDR2 LQKENI. J was trimmed by 1 base and V by 0 bases; bases with no gene match: 3. CDR3 length: 16 amino acids.

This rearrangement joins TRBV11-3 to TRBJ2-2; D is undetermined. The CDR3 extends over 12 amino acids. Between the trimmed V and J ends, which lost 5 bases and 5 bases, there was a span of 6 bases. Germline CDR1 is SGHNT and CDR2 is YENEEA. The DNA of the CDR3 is TGTGCCAGCAGCCCCTTTACCGGGGAGCTGTTTTTT. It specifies CASSPFTGELFF.

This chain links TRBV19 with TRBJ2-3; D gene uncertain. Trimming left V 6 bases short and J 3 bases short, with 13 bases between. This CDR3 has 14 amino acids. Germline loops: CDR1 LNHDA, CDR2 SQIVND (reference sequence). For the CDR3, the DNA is TGTGCCAGTAGCTTTCAGGCGTCTACAGATACGCAGTATTTT. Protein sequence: CASSFQASTDTQYF.

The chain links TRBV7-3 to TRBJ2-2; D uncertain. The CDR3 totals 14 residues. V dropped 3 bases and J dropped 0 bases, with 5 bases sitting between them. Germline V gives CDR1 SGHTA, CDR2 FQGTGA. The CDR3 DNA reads TGTGCCAGCAGCTTCGGTACGAACACCGGGGAGCTGTTTTTT. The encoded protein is CASSFGTNTGELFF.

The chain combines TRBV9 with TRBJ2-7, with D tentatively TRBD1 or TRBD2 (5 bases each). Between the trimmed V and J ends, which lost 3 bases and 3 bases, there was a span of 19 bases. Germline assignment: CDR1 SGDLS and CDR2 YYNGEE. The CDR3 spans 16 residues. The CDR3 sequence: CASSASGTKTFYEQYF. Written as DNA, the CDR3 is TGTGCCAGCAGCGCATCAGGGACCAAGACCTTCTACGAGCAGTACTTC.

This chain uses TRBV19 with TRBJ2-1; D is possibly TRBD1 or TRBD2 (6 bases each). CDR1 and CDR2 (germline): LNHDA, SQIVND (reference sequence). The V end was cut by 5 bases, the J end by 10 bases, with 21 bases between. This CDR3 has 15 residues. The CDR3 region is CASSQKGLKGGEQFF. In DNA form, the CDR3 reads TGTGCCAGTAGTCAAAAAGGCCTAAAAGGGGGGGAGCAGTTCTTC. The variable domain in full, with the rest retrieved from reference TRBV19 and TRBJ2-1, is DGGITQSPKYLFRKEGQNVTLSCEQNLNHDAMYWYRQDPGQGLRLIYYSQIVNDFQKGDIAEGYSVSREKKESFPLTVTSAQKNPTAFYLCASSQKGLKGGEQFFGPGTRLTVL.

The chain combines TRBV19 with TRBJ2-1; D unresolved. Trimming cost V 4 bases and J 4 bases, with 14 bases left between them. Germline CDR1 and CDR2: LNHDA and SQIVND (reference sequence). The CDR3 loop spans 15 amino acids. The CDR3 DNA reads TGTGCCAGTAGTACCCCCCAGCAACGATACAATGAGCAGTTCTTC. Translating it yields CASSTPQQRYNEQFF.

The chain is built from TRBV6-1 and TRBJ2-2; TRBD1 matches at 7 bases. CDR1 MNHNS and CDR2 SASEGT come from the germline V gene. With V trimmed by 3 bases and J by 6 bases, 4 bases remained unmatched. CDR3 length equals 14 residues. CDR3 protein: CASSDIGGPGELFF. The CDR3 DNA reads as TGTGCCAGCAGTGATATAGGGGGCCCCGGGGAGCTGTTTTTT.

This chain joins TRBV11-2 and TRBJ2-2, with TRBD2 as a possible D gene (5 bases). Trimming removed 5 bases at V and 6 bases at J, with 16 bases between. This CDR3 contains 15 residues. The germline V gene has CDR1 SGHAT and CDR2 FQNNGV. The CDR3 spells CASSPLAIVSGELFF. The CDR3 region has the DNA TGTGCCAGCAGCCCCTTAGCGATCGTGTCCGGGGAGCTGTTTTTT. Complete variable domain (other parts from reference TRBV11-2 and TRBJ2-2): EAGVAQSPRYKIIEKRQSVAFWCNPISGHATLYWYQQILGQGPKLLIQFQNNGVVDDSQLPKDRFSAERLKGVDSTLKIQPAKLEDSAVYLCASSPLAIVSGELFFGEGSRLTVL.

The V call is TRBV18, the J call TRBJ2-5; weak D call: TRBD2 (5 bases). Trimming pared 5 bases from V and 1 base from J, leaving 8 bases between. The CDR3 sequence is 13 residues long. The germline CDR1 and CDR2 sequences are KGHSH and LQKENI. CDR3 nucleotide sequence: TGTGCCAGCTCATCCGGACTCCAAGAGACCCAGTACTTC. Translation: CASSSGLQETQYF.

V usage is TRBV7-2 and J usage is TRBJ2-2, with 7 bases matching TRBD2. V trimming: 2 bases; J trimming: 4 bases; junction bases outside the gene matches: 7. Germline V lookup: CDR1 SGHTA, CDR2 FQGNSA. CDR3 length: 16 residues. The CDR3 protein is CASSLMGRGGTGELFF. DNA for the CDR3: TGTGCCAGCAGCTTAATGGGGAGGGGAGGCACCGGGGAGCTGTTTTTT.

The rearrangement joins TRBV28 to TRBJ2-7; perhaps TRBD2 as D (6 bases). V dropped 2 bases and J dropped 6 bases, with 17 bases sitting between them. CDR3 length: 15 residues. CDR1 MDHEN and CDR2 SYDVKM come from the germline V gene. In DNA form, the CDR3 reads TGTGCCAGCAGTTTAGGAGGGTACCGTGGCACCGAGCAGTACTTC. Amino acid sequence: CASSLGGYRGTEQYF.

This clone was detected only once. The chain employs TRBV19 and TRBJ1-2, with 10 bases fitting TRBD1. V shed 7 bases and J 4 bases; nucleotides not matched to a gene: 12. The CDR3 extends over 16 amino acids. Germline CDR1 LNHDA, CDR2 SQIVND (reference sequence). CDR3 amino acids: CASKLAGTGVSYGYTF. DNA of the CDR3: TGTGCCAGTAAACTTGCCGGGACAGGGGTGTCCTATGGCTACACCTTC.

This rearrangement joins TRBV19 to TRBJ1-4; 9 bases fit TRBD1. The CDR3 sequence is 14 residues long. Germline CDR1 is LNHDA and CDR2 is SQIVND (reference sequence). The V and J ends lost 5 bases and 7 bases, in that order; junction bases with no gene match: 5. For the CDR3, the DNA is TGTGCCAGTAGTGACCGGGACAGGGCTGAAAAACTGTTTTTT. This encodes CASSDRDRAEKLFF.

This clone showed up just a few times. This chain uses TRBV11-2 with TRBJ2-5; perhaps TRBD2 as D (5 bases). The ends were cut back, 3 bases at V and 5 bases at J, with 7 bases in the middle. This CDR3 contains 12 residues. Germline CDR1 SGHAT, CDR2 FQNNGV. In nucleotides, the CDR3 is TGTGCCAGCAGCTTCGGAGGTGAGACCCAGTACTTC. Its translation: CASSFGGETQYF. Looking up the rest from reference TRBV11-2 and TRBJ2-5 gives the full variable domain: EAGVAQSPRYKIIEKRQSVAFWCNPISGHATLYWYQQILGQGPKLLIQFQNNGVVDDSQLPKDRFSAERLKGVDSTLKIQPAKLEDSAVYLCASSFGGETQYFGPGTRLLVL.

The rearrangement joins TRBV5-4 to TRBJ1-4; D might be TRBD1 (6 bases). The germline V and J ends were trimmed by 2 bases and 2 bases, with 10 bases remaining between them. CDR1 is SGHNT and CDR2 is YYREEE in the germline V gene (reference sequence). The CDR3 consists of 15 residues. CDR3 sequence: CASSFGGRTNEKLFF. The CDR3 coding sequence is TGTGCCAGCAGCTTCGGGGGGCGGACTAATGAAAAACTGTTTTTT.

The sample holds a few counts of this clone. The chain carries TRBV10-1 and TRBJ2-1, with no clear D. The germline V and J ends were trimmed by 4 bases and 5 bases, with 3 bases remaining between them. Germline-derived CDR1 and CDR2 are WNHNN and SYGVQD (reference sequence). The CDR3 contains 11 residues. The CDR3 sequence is CASSADNEQFF. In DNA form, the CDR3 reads TGCGCCAGCAGTGCCGACAATGAGCAGTTCTTC.

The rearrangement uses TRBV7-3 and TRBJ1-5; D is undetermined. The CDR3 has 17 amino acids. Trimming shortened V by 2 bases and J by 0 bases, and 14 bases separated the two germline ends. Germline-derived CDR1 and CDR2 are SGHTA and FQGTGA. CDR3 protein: CASSLWEVGYSNQPQHF. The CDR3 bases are TGTGCCAGCAGCTTATGGGAGGTGGGATATAGCAATCAGCCCCAGCATTTT.

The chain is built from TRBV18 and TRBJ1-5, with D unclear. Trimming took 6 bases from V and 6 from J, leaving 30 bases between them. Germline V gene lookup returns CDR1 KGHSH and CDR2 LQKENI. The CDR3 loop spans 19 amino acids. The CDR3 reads CASSGMSSTEGLGSQPQHF. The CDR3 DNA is TGTGCCAGCTCCGGGATGTCAAGTACAGAGGGTTTGGGGAGTCAGCCCCAGCATTTT. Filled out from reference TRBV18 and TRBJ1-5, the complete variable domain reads NAGVMQNPRHLVRRRGQEARLRCSPMKGHSHVYWYRQLPEEGLKFMVYLQKENIIDESGMPKERFSAEFPKEGPSILRIQQVVRGDSAAYFCASSGMSSTEGLGSQPQHFGDGTRLSIL.

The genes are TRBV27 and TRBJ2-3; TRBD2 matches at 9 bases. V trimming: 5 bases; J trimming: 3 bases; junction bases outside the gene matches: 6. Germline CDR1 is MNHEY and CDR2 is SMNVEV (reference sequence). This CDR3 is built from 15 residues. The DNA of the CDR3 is TGTGCCAGCAGTATCCGAACTAGCGGGACAGATACGCAGTATTTT. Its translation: CASSIRTSGTDTQYF.

This CDR3 is CASSPRGTSGRGELFF. The CDR3 DNA reads TGTGCCAGCAGCCCTCGCGGGACTAGCGGGAGAGGGGAGCTGTTTTTT. The J gene is TRBJ2-2, the V gene TRBV5-6, with 14 bases identical to TRBD2. The CDR3 extends over 16 amino acids. V was clipped by 4 bases and J by 8 bases; unmatched bases: 7. CDR1 and CDR2 from the germline V gene are SGHDT and YYEEEE.

Here the CDR3 DNA reads TGTGCCAGCAGCTTATCTGTTCATCCGGATACGCAGTATTTT. Protein sequence: CASSLSVHPDTQYF. V and J are TRBV7-6 and TRBJ2-3; unclear D gene. This CDR3 is built from 14 residues. Germline lookup yields CDR1 SGHVS and CDR2 FNYEAQ. V lost 2 bases, J lost 6 bases, and 12 bases lay in between.

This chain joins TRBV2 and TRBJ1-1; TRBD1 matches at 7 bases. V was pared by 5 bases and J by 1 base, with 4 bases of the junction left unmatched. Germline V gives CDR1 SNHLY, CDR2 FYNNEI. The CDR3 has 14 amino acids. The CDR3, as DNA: TGTGCCAGCAGTAGGACAGGAGCGAACACTGAAGCTTTCTTT. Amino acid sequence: CASSRTGANTEAFF. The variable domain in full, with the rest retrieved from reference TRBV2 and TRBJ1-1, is EPEVTQTPSHQVTQMGQEVILRCVPISNHLYFYWYRQILGQKVEFLVSFYNNEISEKSEIFDDQFSVERPDGSNFTLKIRSTKLEDSAMYFCASSRTGANTEAFFGQGTRLTVV.